This T cell receptor (beta chain) was profiled in a study of monozygotic twins with inflammatory bowel disease. Total RNA amounting to roughly 3,400 ng went into each TCR library. TCRdb reprocessed the 5' RACE reads and reports one entry per CDR3 protein, with no DNA. Its clone listing holds approximately 140,000 distinct CDR3 sequences. Whole blood that had not undergone T cell sorting provided the isolated total RNA. Sequencing was performed on blood. This receptor was obtained from a human donor with ulcerative colitis or Crohn's disease, or a healthy co-twin of an affected twin (not recorded which).

The chain's CDR3 is CASSPGIRTASYEQYF. The chain recombines TRBV5-1 with TRBJ2-7; TCRdb's D call, TRBD1, is unchecked because there is no DNA. The germline V gene encodes CDR1 SGHRS and CDR2 YFSETQ. The CDR3 has 16 residues. The full variable domain, in which reference TRBV5-1 and TRBJ2-7 provide the parts outside the CDR3, is KAGVTQTPRYLIKTRGQQVTLSCSPISGHRSVSWYQQTPGQGLQFLFEYFSETQRNKGNFPGRFSGRQFSNSRSEMNVSTLELGDSALYLCASSPGIRTASYEQYFGPGTRLTVT.